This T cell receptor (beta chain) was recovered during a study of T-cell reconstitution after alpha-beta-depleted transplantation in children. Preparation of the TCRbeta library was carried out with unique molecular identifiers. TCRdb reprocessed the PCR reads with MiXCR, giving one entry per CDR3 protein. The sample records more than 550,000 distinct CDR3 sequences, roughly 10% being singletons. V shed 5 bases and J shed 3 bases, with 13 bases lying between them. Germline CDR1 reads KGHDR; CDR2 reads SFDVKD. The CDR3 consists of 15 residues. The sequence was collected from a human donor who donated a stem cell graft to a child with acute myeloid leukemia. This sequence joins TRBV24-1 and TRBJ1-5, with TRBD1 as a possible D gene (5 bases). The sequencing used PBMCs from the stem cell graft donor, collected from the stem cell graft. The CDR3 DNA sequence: TGTGCCACCAGTGTGGGGGGGACTGACAATCAGCCCCAGCATTTT. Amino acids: CATSVGGTDNQPQHF.